One sample yielded the 22 T cell receptor beta chains listed below, sequenced in a study of blood T cells in healthy people across ages. A second PCR of about 7 to 12 cycles used a sample-barcoded 5' primer and a J-beta primer mix. TCRdb re-analysed the 5' RACE reads in MiXCR, keeping a single row per CDR3 protein. The repertoire holds about 1 million distinct CDR3 sequences, with under 55% as singletons. The sample comprised blood. These TCRs come from an older woman in good health.

This chain links TRBV11-2 with TRBJ2-7; a possible D gene is TRBD2 (5 bases). The germline V gene encodes CDR1 SGHAT and CDR2 FQNNGV. This CDR3 contains 15 residues. V shed 4 bases and J shed 0 bases, with 13 bases lying between them. CDR3 sequence: CASSWVSGSSYEQYF. In DNA, the CDR3 is TGTGCCAGCAGCTGGGTAAGCGGTAGCTCCTACGAGCAGTACTTC.

The chain combines TRBV6-1 with TRBJ2-3, with D unclear. Germline V lookup: CDR1 MNHNS, CDR2 SASEGT. With 6 bases removed from V and 3 bases from J, the gap between germline ends came to 13 bases. The CDR3 is made up of 14 amino acids. CDR3 sequence: CASRKLTGTDTQYF. As DNA, the CDR3 is TGTGCCAGCAGGAAATTAACTGGGACAGATACGCAGTATTTT.

V is TRBV6-1 and J is TRBJ2-3; D is possibly TRBD1 (6 bases). This CDR3 region has 15 residues. CDR1 MNHNS and CDR2 SASEGT come from the germline V gene. V was trimmed by 4 bases and J by 1 base, leaving 12 bases between them. CDR3 coding DNA: TGTGCCAGCAGTGGGTTGAGACAGGGCACAGATACGCAGTATTTT. Its translation is CASSGLRQGTDTQYF.

The chain recombines TRBV6-5 with TRBJ2-1; TRBD2 aligns across 8 bases. Germline CDR1 MNHEY, CDR2 SVGAGI. The CDR3 contains 15 residues. Losses at the gene ends were 8 bases for V and 4 bases for J; bases not matched to a gene: 10. CDR3 in DNA: TGTGCCAGCTCCAGCGAACTAGCGGCTTACAATGAGCAGTTCTTC. This codes for CASSSELAAYNEQFF.

The chain has TRBV28 and TRBJ2-1; tentative D call: TRBD2 (6 bases). Germline V gene data show CDR1 as MDHEN and CDR2 as SYDVKM. The CDR3 spans 12 residues. Trimming pared 7 bases from V and 9 bases from J, leaving 13 bases between. As DNA, the CDR3 is TGTGCCAGCACGGCGGGATTGGGTGAGCAGTTCTTC. Protein: CASTAGLGEQFF.

The chain combines TRBV4-1 with TRBJ2-7; no firm D call. CDR3 length equals 12 residues. From germline, CDR1 is MGHRA and CDR2 YSYEKL. V was trimmed by 0 bases and J by 9 bases, leaving 9 bases between them. CDR3 in amino acids: CASSQEGSPQYF. In DNA form, the CDR3 reads TGCGCCAGCAGCCAAGAGGGTAGCCCGCAGTACTTC.

This clonotype was found many times. This rearrangement joins TRBV29-1 to TRBJ2-7; weak D call: TRBD2 (5 bases). V lost 4 bases and J lost 2, with 12 bases in between. The CDR3 is made up of 13 amino acids. CDR1 and CDR2 from the germline V gene are SQVTM and ANQGSEA. The CDR3 DNA reads TGCAGCGTTGCATCCGGGATCACCTACGAGCAGTACTTC. Protein: CSVASGITYEQYF.

The chain carries TRBV7-8 and TRBJ2-7; TRBD1 or TRBD2 may be the D gene (6 bases each). Germline V gives CDR1 SGHVS, CDR2 FQNEAQ. This CDR3 comprises 15 residues. V lost 4 bases to trimming and J lost 7 bases, with 20 bases between them. CDR3 in DNA: TGTGCCAGCAGCTGGACCGGAGGGGGAGGTGGTGAGCAGTACTTC. It is translated as CASSWTGGGGGEQYF.

There are a few counts of this clonotype. This sequence joins TRBV29-1 and TRBJ2-7; a possible D gene is TRBD1 (5 bases). V lost 5 bases, J lost 3 bases, and 20 bases lay in between. The CDR3 extends over 15 amino acids. Germline CDR1 is SQVTM and CDR2 is ANQGSEA. The CDR3: CSVTSGAGLIYEQYF. The CDR3 nucleotides are TGCAGCGTTACCAGTGGGGCAGGGCTCATCTACGAGCAGTACTTC.

This clonotype was observed at least ten times. The chain is built from TRBV7-9 and TRBJ2-1; D might be TRBD2 (6 bases). Per germline, CDR1 SEHNR and CDR2 FQNEAQ (reference sequence). The germline V and J ends were trimmed by 5 bases and 8 bases, with 10 bases remaining between them. The CDR3 has 12 residues. DNA of the CDR3: TGTGCCAGCAGCGGGAGGTGGGATGAGCAGTTCTTC. This sequence encodes CASSGRWDEQFF.

In this sample, this clonotype turned up a few times. For the CDR3, the DNA is TGTGCCACCAGTGATGGCTTACAGGGCGCAAAACTGTTTTTT. This encodes CATSDGLQGAKLFF. This chain uses TRBV24-1 with TRBJ1-4; D may be TRBD1 (6 bases). CDR3 size: 14 residues. The V and J ends lost 3 bases and 10 bases respectively, with 14 bases between them. Germline V gene lookup returns CDR1 KGHDR and CDR2 SFDVKD.

Only a few counts were recorded for this clonotype. The J gene is TRBJ2-1, the V gene TRBV24-1, with D maybe TRBD1 (5 bases). V gave up 7 bases and J gave up 7 bases, with 10 bases separating them. Germline values: CDR1 KGHDR, CDR2 SFDVKD. The CDR3 loop spans 12 amino acids. CDR3 bases: TGTGCCACCAGGGGGCTGAGGAATGAGCAGTTCTTC. Translating gives CATRGLRNEQFF.

The V and J genes are TRBV9 and TRBJ2-3; tentative D call: TRBD2 (5 bases). In germline, CDR1 is SGDLS, CDR2 YYNGEE. V was pared by 4 bases and J by 4 bases, with 19 bases between. CDR3 length: 16 residues. The chain's CDR3 is CASSSPSGPRPDTQYF. CDR3 nucleotides: TGTGCCAGCAGCTCCCCCAGCGGCCCTCGGCCAGATACGCAGTATTTT.

As to this clonotype: The junction differs from germline at one of its ends, possibly a read error. The rearrangement joins TRBV27 to TRBJ2-7; TRBD1 might be the D (6 bases). CDR1 and CDR2 from the germline V gene are MNHEY and SMNVEV (reference sequence). CDR3 length equals 14 residues. CDR3 nucleotides: TGTGCCAGCGGGTCCCGAGACAGGCATCACGAGCAGAACTTC. Translated, it gives CASGSRDRHHEQNF.

This clonotype was observed a handful of times. Sequence at one end of the junction differs from germline and may be a read error. J is TRBJ2-5 and V is TRBV5-1, with TRBD2 identical over 8 bases. Per germline, CDR1 SGHRS and CDR2 YFSETQ. This CDR3 is built from 16 residues. CDR3 in DNA: TGTGCCAGCAGCTTATCACTCGCGGGAGGACAAGAGACCCAGTACTTC. Translated: CASSLSLAGGQETQYF. Filled out from reference TRBV5-1 and TRBJ2-5, the complete variable domain reads KAGVTQTPRYLIKTRGQQVTLSCSPISGHRSVSWYQQTPGQGLQFLFEYFSETQRNKGNFPGRFSGRQFSNSRSEMNVSTLELGDSALYLCASSLSLAGGQETQYFGPGTRLLVL.

The chain links TRBV27 to TRBJ2-1; 9 bases are a match to TRBD2. The end of the DNA fits TRBJ2-7 better, so the J call may be wrong. Looked up from germline, CDR1 is MNHEY and CDR2 is SMNVEV (reference sequence). The CDR3 runs to 21 residues. The CDR3 sequence is CASSSRLGGRATPSSYNEQYF. In DNA, the CDR3 is TGTGCCAGCAGTTCGCGGTTGGGCGGGAGGGCCACCCCGAGCTCCTACAATGAGCAGTACTTC.

J is TRBJ2-3 and V is TRBV10-3, with TRBD2 matching 9 bases. The V segment lost 2 bases and the J segment 2 bases; nucleotides outside the gene matches: 5. CDR1 and CDR2 from the germline V gene are ENHRY and SYGVKD. This CDR3 is built from 16 residues. The DNA for the CDR3 is TGTGCCATCAGTGAGCTTAGCGGGAGCCCCACAGATACGCAGTATTTT. Its translation is CAISELSGSPTDTQYF.

The CDR3: CASTERTGGGPQHF. The CDR3 DNA is TGTGCCAGCACCGAAAGGACAGGCGGAGGGCCCCAGCATTTT. The chain joins TRBV2 to TRBJ1-5; 7 bases match TRBD1. This CDR3 is built from 14 residues. Trimming removed 7 bases from V and 9 bases from J; junction bases left unmatched: 12. Germline V gene sequence: CDR1 SNHLY, CDR2 FYNNEI.

This sequence joins TRBV27 and TRBJ2-1; 14 nucleotides agree with TRBD2. Germline V lookup: CDR1 MNHEY, CDR2 SMNVEV (reference sequence). This CDR3 contains 18 residues. The junction had 5 bases not matched to a gene; V was cut back by 4 bases and J by 0 bases. DNA for the CDR3: TGTGCCAGCAGTTCATCTGGGACTAGCGGGAGCTCCTACAATGAGCAGTTCTTC. It specifies CASSSSGTSGSSYNEQFF.

V and J are TRBV27 and TRBJ1-2; the D gene is possibly TRBD1 (6 bases). V gave up 7 bases and J gave up 8 bases, with 11 bases separating them. The CDR3 totals 11 residues. Germline V gene lookup returns CDR1 MNHEY and CDR2 SMNVEV (reference sequence). CDR3 nucleotides: TGTGCCAGCAAGGGGGGAGTGGGCTACACCTTC. Translation: CASKGGVGYTF.

This clonotype was seen ten or more times. The chain couples TRBV19 to TRBJ2-1; D might be TRBD2 (6 bases). Germline lookup yields CDR1 LNHDA and CDR2 SQIVND (reference sequence). The CDR3 runs to 16 residues. Trimming left V 2 bases short and J 0 bases short, with 11 bases between. This chain's CDR3 is CASSIRAGNSYNEQFF. The CDR3 DNA is TGTGCCAGTAGTATACGGGCGGGAAACTCCTACAATGAGCAGTTCTTC. Combining the CDR3 with reference TRBV19 and TRBJ2-1 gives the whole variable domain DGGITQSPKYLFRKEGQNVTLSCEQNLNHDAMYWYRQDPGQGLRLIYYSQIVNDFQKGDIAEGYSVSREKKESFPLTVTSAQKNPTAFYLCASSIRAGNSYNEQFFGPGTRLTVL.

This chain uses TRBV3-1 with TRBJ1-5; 8 bases are a match to TRBD1. The V gene end was trimmed by 0 bases and the J gene end by 7 bases; junction bases not matched to a gene: 11. The CDR3 sequence is 17 residues long. The V gene's germline CDR1 is LGHDT and CDR2 YNNKEL (reference sequence). For the CDR3, the DNA is TGTGCCAGCAGCCAAGATCGGCCTAGGGACAGGAGGCAGCCCCAGCATTTT. Translation gives CASSQDRPRDRRQPQHF.